These T cell receptor beta chains were read from a single sample in a study of T cells in localized non-small cell lung cancer. Sequencing used immunoSEQ multiplex PCR; TCRdb keeps in-frame clones, though not all of them. The table has about 40,000 clones, around nine tenths seen once. The sequencing used peripheral blood, collected before any cancer treatment. The source of these receptors is a man between 18 and 49 years old with stage I lung adenocarcinoma. Both conserved end residues are part of each CDR3. D genes are given only for firm matches. Some rows have no size entry. The others give once, few or many, or a class for an expanded clone.

D gene: -
J gene: TRBJ1-1
clone size: -
V gene: TRBV5-4
CDR3 protein: CASSLDLNTEAFF
CDR3 DNA: TGTGCCAGCAGCCTAGACTTGAACACTGAAGCTTTCTTT

D gene: -
J gene: TRBJ1-6
clone size: -
V gene: TRBV2
CDR3 protein: CASIQEAGVGSPLHF
CDR3 DNA: TGTGCCAGCATCCAGGAGGCAGGAGTTGGATCACCCCTCCACTTT

D gene: -
J gene: TRBJ2-7
clone size: -
V gene: TRBV30
CDR3 protein: CAWSVRAAYEQYF
CDR3 DNA: TGTGCCTGGAGTGTACGGGCAGCATACGAGCAGTACTTC

D gene: TRBD1
J gene: TRBJ1-1
clone size: -
V gene: TRBV9
CDR3 protein: CASSLGQAGTEAFF
CDR3 DNA: TGTGCCAGCAGCCTAGGACAGGCGGGGACTGAAGCTTTCTTT

D gene: TRBD1
J gene: TRBJ2-3
clone size: -
V gene: TRBV30
CDR3 protein: CAWKPGTGFTDTQYF
CDR3 DNA: TGTGCCTGGAAGCCCGGGACAGGGTTTACAGATACGCAGTATTTT

D gene: TRBD1
J gene: TRBJ2-7
clone size: few
V gene: TRBV11-2
CDR3 protein: CASSLEQGAYEQYF
CDR3 DNA: TGTGCCAGCAGCTTAGAGCAGGGGGCGTACGAGCAGTACTTC

D gene: -
J gene: TRBJ2-5
clone size: -
V gene: TRBV11-2
CDR3 protein: CASSLGERETQYF
CDR3 DNA: TGTGCCAGCAGCTTAGGAGAGCGTGAGACCCAGTACTTC

D gene: -
J gene: TRBJ2-2
clone size: once
V gene: TRBV18
CDR3 protein: CASSYRAGELFF
CDR3 DNA: TGTGCCAGCTCATACAGGGCCGGGGAGCTGTTTTTT

D gene: -
J gene: TRBJ1-4
clone size: -
V gene: TRBV29-1
CDR3 protein: CSVGFGGLGEKLFF
CDR3 DNA: TGCAGCGTTGGATTTGGCGGTCTTGGGGAAAAACTGTTTTTT

D gene: -
J gene: TRBJ1-1
clone size: once
V gene: TRBV7-9
CDR3 protein: CASSSQLGNTEAFF
CDR3 DNA: TGTGCCAGCAGCTCTCAGCTGGGGAACACTGAAGCTTTCTTT

D gene: -
J gene: TRBJ2-5
clone size: -
V gene: TRBV5-6
CDR3 protein: CASSLGLGGWEETQYF
CDR3 DNA: TGTGCCAGCAGCTTGGGTTTGGGGGGCTGGGAAGAGACCCAGTACTTC

D gene: TRBD1
J gene: TRBJ1-1
clone size: -
V gene: TRBV27
CDR3 protein: CASSLGRGLTGTEAFF
CDR3 DNA: TGTGCCAGCTCATTGGGCAGGGGGCTAACGGGCACTGAAGCTTTCTTT

D gene: TRBD1
J gene: TRBJ1-2
clone size: once
V gene: TRBV6-1
CDR3 protein: CASSEATPKGGGGYTF
CDR3 DNA: TGTGCCAGCAGTGAAGCTACCCCTAAAGGGGGCGGAGGCTACACCTTC

D gene: TRBD1
J gene: TRBJ1-1
clone size: -
V gene: TRBV6-5
CDR3 protein: CASRGQGLSEAFF
CDR3 DNA: TGTGCCAGCAGGGGACAGGGGCTAAGTGAAGCTTTCTTT

D gene: -
J gene: TRBJ2-5
clone size: -
V gene: TRBV9
CDR3 protein: CASSEHGRETQYF
CDR3 DNA: TGTGCCAGCAGCGAACACGGGCGAGAGACCCAGTACTTC

D gene: -
J gene: TRBJ2-6
clone size: -
V gene: TRBV11-2
CDR3 protein: CASSRPGQITGANVLTF
CDR3 DNA: TGTGCCAGCAGCCGCCCCGGACAGATAACTGGGGCCAACGTCCTGACTTTC

D gene: -
J gene: TRBJ1-1
clone size: -
V gene: TRBV5-6
CDR3 protein: CASSLLAGRGNTEAFF
CDR3 DNA: TGTGCCAGCAGCTTGCTGGCAGGACGGGGGAACACTGAAGCTTTCTTT

D gene: -
J gene: TRBJ2-3
clone size: -
V gene: TRBV7-2
CDR3 protein: CASSSLFQGLPSTDTQYF
CDR3 DNA: TGTGCCAGCAGCTCCCTCTTTCAGGGTTTACCTAGCACAGATACGCAGTATTTT

D gene: TRBD1
J gene: TRBJ2-5
clone size: few
V gene: TRBV4-3
CDR3 protein: CASSQDIGLGTGRETQYF
CDR3 DNA: TGCGCCAGCAGCCAAGATATAGGACTCGGGACAGGGAGGGAGACCCAGTACTTC

D gene: -
J gene: TRBJ2-2
clone size: -
V gene: TRBV7-9
CDR3 protein: CASSPLGGKTGELFF
CDR3 DNA: TGTGCCAGCAGTCCCCTCGGCGGGAAAACCGGGGAGCTGTTTTTT

D gene: TRBD1
J gene: TRBJ2-5
clone size: -
V gene: TRBV7-7
CDR3 protein: CASSWDSQETQYF
CDR3 DNA: TGTGCCAGTAGCTGGGACAGCCAAGAGACCCAGTACTTC

D gene: -
J gene: TRBJ1-2
clone size: -
V gene: TRBV27
CDR3 protein: CASSQTRGYGYTF
CDR3 DNA: TGTGCCAGCAGTCAAACAAGGGGTTATGGCTACACCTTC

D gene: -
J gene: TRBJ2-2
clone size: -
V gene: TRBV7-8
CDR3 protein: CASSLGWAGSVTGELFF
CDR3 DNA: TGTGCCAGCAGCTTAGGTTGGGCGGGGTCAGTCACCGGGGAGCTGTTTTTT

D gene: -
J gene: TRBJ1-1
clone size: -
V gene: TRBV5-1
CDR3 protein: CASTPQGGGDTEAFF
CDR3 DNA: TGCGCCAGCACCCCCCAGGGAGGGGGGGACACTGAAGCTTTCTTT

D gene: TRBD2
J gene: TRBJ2-5
clone size: -
V gene: TRBV11-3
CDR3 protein: CASSPGLAAQETQYF
CDR3 DNA: TGTGCCAGCAGTCCGGGACTAGCGGCCCAAGAGACCCAGTACTTC

D gene: -
J gene: TRBJ2-1
clone size: -
V gene: TRBV29-1
CDR3 protein: CSVVQGGSSRNEQFF
CDR3 DNA: TGCAGCGTTGTGCAGGGAGGCTCCTCTCGCAATGAGCAGTTCTTC

D gene: -
J gene: TRBJ1-6
clone size: -
V gene: TRBV4-3
CDR3 protein: CASSQDWGANDSPLHF
CDR3 DNA: TGCGCCAGCAGCCAAGATTGGGGGGCTAATGATTCACCCCTCCACTTT

D gene: -
J gene: TRBJ1-1
clone size: -
V gene: TRBV7-7
CDR3 protein: CASSLDRNTEAFF
CDR3 DNA: TGTGCCAGCAGCTTAGACAGGAACACTGAAGCTTTCTTT

D gene: -
J gene: TRBJ1-1
clone size: -
V gene: TRBV6-5
CDR3 protein: CASSYSKGDGPAFF
CDR3 DNA: TGTGCCAGCAGTTACTCGAAGGGGGATGGGCCAGCTTTCTTT

D gene: -
J gene: TRBJ2-6
clone size: -
V gene: TRBV4-3
CDR3 protein: CASSRTGANVLTF
CDR3 DNA: TGCGCCAGCAGCCGAACGGGGGCCAACGTCCTGACTTTC

D gene: TRBD1
J gene: TRBJ1-5
clone size: -
V gene: TRBV5-6
CDR3 protein: CASSGGTGGHQPQHF
CDR3 DNA: TGTGCCAGCAGCGGGGGGACAGGAGGTCATCAGCCCCAGCATTTT

D gene: TRBD1
J gene: TRBJ1-5
clone size: -
V gene: TRBV27
CDR3 protein: CASSPRTGGYSNQPQHF
CDR3 DNA: TGTGCCAGCAGTCCGAGGACAGGGGGTTATAGCAATCAGCCCCAGCATTTT

D gene: TRBD1
J gene: TRBJ1-5
clone size: -
V gene: TRBV27
CDR3 protein: CASSNRGTGQPQHF
CDR3 DNA: TGTGCCAGCAGCAACAGGGGTACAGGCCAGCCCCAGCATTTT

D gene: -
J gene: TRBJ2-7
clone size: few
V gene: TRBV5-1
CDR3 protein: CASSLSAGISYEQYF
CDR3 DNA: TGCGCCAGCAGCTTGTCGGCAGGGATTTCCTACGAGCAGTACTTC

D gene: -
J gene: TRBJ1-1
clone size: -
V gene: TRBV14
CDR3 protein: CASSPFPDVAFF
CDR3 DNA: TGTGCCAGCAGCCCCTTCCCTGACGTGGCTTTCTTT